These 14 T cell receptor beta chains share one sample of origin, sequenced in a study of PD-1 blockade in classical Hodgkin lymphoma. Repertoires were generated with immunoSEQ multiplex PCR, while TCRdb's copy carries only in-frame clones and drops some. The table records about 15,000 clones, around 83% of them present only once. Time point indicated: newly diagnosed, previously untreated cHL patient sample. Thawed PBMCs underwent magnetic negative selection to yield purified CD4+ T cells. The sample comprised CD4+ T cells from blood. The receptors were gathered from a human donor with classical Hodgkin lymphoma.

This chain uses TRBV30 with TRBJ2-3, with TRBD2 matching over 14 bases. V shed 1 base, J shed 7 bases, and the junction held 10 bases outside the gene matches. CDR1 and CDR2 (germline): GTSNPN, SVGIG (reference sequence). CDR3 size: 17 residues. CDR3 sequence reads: CAWSEQGTSGRLHTQYF. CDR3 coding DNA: TGTGCCTGGAGTGAGCAAGGGACTAGCGGGAGACTTCATACGCAGTATTTT. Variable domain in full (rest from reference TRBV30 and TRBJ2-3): SQTIHQWPATLVQPVGSPLSLECTVEGTSNPNLYWYRQAAGRGLQLLFYSVGIGQISSEVPQNLSASRPQDRQFILSSKKLLLSDSGFYLCAWSEQGTSGRLHTQYFGPGTRLTVL.

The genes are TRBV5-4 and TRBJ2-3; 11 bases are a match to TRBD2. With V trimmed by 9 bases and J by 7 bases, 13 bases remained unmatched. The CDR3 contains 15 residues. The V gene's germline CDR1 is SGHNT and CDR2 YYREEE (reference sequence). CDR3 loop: CATHSPSSGRYTQYF. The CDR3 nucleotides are TGTGCCACCCACTCTCCGTCTAGCGGGAGGTATACGCAGTATTTT.

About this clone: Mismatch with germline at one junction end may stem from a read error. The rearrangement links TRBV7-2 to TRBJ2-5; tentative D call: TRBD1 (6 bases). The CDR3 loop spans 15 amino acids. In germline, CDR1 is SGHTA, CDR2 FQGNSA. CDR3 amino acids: CASSLGGTRQGTQYF. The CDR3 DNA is TGTGCCAGCAGCTTAGGTGGGACACGCCAAGGGACCCAGTACTTC.

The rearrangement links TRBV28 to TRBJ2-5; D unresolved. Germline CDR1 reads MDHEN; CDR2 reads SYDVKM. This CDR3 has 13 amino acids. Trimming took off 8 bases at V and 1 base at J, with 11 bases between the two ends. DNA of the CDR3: TGTGCCAGCGTAGGATCAGTCCAAGAGACCCAGTACTTC. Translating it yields CASVGSVQETQYF.

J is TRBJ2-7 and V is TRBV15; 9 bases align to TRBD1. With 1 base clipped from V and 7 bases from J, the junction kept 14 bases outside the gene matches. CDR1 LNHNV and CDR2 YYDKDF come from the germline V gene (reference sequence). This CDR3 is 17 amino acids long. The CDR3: CATSRGQPGTGTREQYF. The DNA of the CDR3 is TGTGCCACCAGCAGAGGACAGCCCGGGACAGGGACCCGGGAGCAGTACTTC.

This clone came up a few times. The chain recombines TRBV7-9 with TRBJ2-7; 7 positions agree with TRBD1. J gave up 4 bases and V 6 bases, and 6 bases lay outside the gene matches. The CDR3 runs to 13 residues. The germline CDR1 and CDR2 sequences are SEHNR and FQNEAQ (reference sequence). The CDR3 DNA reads TGTGCCAGCAGTAAGGGGGCGGCTTACGAGCAGTACTTC. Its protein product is CASSKGAAYEQYF.

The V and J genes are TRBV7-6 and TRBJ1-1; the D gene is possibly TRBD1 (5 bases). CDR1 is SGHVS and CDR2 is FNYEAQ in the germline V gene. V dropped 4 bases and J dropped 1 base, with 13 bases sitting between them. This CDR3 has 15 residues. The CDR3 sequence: CASSSPGGENTEAFF. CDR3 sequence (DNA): TGTGCCAGCAGCTCCCCGGGGGGTGAGAACACTGAAGCTTTCTTT. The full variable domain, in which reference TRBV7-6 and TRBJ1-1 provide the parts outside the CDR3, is GAGVSQSPRYKVTKRGQDVALRCDPISGHVSLYWYRQALGQGPEFLTYFNYEAQQDKSGLPNDRFSAERPEGSISTLTIQRTEQRDSAMYRCASSSPGGENTEAFFGQGTRLTVV.

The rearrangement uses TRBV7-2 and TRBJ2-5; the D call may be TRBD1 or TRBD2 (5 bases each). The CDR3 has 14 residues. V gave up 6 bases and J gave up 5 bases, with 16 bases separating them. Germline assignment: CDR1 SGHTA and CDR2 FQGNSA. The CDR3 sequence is CASSSLWGGETQYF. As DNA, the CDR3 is TGTGCCAGCAGTTCATTATGGGGCGGGGAGACCCAGTACTTC.

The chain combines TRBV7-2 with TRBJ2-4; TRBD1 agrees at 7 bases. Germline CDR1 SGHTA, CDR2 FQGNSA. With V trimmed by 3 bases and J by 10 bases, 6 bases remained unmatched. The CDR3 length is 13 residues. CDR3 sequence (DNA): TGTGCCAGCAGCTTTGTCGACAGGGATATTCAGTACTTC. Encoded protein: CASSFVDRDIQYF.

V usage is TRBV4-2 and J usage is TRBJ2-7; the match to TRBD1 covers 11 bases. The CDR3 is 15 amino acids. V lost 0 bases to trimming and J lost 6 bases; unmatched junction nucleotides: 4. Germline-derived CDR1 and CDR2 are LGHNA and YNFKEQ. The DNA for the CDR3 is TGTGCCAGCAGCCAAGATTTGGGACAGGGGGGCGAGCAGTACTTC. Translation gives CASSQDLGQGGEQYF.

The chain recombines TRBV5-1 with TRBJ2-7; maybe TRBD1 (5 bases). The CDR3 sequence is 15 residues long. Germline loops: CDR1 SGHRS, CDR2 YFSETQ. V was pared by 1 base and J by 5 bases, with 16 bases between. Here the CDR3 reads CASSLTGRRGDEQYF. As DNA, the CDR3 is TGCGCCAGCAGCTTGACAGGACGTCGTGGGGACGAGCAGTACTTC.

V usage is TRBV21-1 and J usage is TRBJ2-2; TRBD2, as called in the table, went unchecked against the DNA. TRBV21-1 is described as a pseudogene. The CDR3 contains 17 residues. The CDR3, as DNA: TGTGCCAGCAAGGCTCAGCAGTTAGCGACCCACACCGGGGAGCTGTTTTTT. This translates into CASKAQQLATHTGELFF.

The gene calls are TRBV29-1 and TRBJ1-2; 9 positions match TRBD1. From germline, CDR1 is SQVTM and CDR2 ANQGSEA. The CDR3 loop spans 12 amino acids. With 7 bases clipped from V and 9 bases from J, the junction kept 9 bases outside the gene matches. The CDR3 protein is CSAVNRGRSYTF. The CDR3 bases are TGCAGCGCCGTAAACAGGGGGCGAAGCTACACCTTC.

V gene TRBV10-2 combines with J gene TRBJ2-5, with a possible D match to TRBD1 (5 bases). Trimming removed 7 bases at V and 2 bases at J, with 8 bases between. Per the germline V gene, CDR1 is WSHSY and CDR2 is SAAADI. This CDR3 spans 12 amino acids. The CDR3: CASKGFQETQYF. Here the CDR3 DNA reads TGCGCCAGCAAGGGGTTTCAAGAGACCCAGTACTTC.